Below, 5 T cell receptor beta chains from the same sample are listed, as sequenced in a study of T cell responses to AZD1222 COVID-19 vaccine. Generated by immunoSEQ multiplex PCR, the TCRdb table keeps only in-frame clones and is missing some. Of approximately 90,000 clones listed, approximately 91% are singletons. The sample in question was peripheral blood, obtained on day 0 of AZD1222 vaccination. The receptor set was obtained from an adult in good health.

The V call is TRBV7-8, the J call TRBJ1-2, with D maybe TRBD1 (6 bases). The CDR3 is 14 amino acids. The germline CDR1 and CDR2 sequences are SGHVS and FQNEAQ. The germline V and J ends were trimmed by 5 bases and 5 bases, with 15 bases remaining between them. The CDR3 loop reads CASSPPGRGYGYTF. CDR3 nucleotides: TGTGCCAGCAGCCCCCCCGGCAGGGGTTATGGCTACACCTTC.

This clone occurred a few times. The V call is TRBV18, the J call TRBJ2-3; D remains unclear. The germline V gene encodes CDR1 KGHSH and CDR2 LQKENI. The CDR3 has 12 amino acids. V was cut by 2 bases and J by 4 bases, with 4 bases left in between. Here the CDR3 reads CASSPSPDTQYF. Written as DNA, the CDR3 is TGTGCCAGCTCACCATCGCCAGATACGCAGTATTTT.

By frequency in the sample, this clone is medium-sized (0.01 to 0.1%). The chain employs TRBV28 and TRBJ1-3; D remains ambiguous. The CDR3 sequence is 13 residues long. V gave up 10 bases and J gave up 4 bases, with 14 bases separating them. The germline gives CDR1 MDHEN, CDR2 SYDVKM. CDR3: CATRTPEGNTIYF. Written as DNA, the CDR3 is TGTGCCACTAGGACTCCCGAAGGAAACACCATATATTTT.

This clone was found a few times. The rearrangement joins TRBV2 to TRBJ1-5, with D possibly matching TRBD1 (5 bases). Looked up from germline, CDR1 is SNHLY and CDR2 is FYNNEI. Trimming left V 4 bases short and J 3 bases short, with 10 bases between. The CDR3 extends over 14 amino acids. The DNA of the CDR3 is TGTGCCAGCAGTGTGCTGACAGACAATCAGCCCCAGCATTTT. Residues: CASSVLTDNQPQHF.

The V gene is TRBV9, the J gene TRBJ1-2, with 7 bases that match TRBD1. V dropped 4 bases and J dropped 4; count of bases not matched to a gene: 16. The CDR3 sequence is 17 residues long. Germline V gene data show CDR1 as SGDLS and CDR2 as YYNGEE. The CDR3, as DNA: TGTGCCAGCAGCCCCCAGGCGGAGGGGGCAAGGGGCTATGGCTACACCTTC. Its protein is CASSPQAEGARGYGYTF.